The clone carrying this T cell receptor (beta chain) has more than one count but fewer than ten. Its antigen is still unknown. Trimming took 0 bases from V and 7 from J, leaving 12 bases between them. Germline values: CDR1 SGHAT, CDR2 FQNNGV. The CDR3 totals 14 residues. The second PCR ran roughly 6 to 11 cycles with a sample-barcoded 5' primer and J-beta primers. Each sample yielded at least 2.5 million CDR3-containing paired-end reads. Each CDR3 protein is one row after TCRdb ran MiXCR on the 5' RACE reads. Here the sample spans about 650,000 distinct CDR3 sequences, 32% being singletons. The sample comes from a study of blood T cells in healthy people across ages. The study, taken as a whole, reports: Age showed a roughly linear inverse relationship with TCR beta diversity per million T cells.

Per sample, no less than 6 micrograms of total RNA were extracted. The chain links TRBV11-2 to TRBJ2-5; D assignment may be TRBD1 or TRBD2 (6 bases each). The clonotype originates from a woman over 75 in good health. Source material: blood. The CDR3 here is CASSLDRGVRTQYF. The DNA of the CDR3 is TGTGCCAGCAGCTTAGATAGGGGGGTGCGGACCCAGTACTTC.